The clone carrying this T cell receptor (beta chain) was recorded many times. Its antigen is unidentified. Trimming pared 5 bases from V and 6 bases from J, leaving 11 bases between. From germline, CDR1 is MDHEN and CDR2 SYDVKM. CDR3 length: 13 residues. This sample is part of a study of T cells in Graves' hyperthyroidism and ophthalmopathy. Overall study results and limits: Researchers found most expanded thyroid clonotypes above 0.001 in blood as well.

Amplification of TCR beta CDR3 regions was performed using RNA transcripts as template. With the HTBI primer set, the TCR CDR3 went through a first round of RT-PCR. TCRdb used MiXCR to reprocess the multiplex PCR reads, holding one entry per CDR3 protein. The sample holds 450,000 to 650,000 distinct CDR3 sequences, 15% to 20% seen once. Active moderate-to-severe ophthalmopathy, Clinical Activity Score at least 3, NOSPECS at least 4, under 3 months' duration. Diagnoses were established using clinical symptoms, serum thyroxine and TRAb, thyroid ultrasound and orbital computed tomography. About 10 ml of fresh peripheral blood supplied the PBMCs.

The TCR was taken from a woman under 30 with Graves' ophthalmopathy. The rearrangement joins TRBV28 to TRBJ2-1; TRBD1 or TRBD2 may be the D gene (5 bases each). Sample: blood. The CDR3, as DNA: TGTGCCAGCAGTGACAGCGGTCCCAATGAGCAGTTCTTC. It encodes CASSDSGPNEQFF.